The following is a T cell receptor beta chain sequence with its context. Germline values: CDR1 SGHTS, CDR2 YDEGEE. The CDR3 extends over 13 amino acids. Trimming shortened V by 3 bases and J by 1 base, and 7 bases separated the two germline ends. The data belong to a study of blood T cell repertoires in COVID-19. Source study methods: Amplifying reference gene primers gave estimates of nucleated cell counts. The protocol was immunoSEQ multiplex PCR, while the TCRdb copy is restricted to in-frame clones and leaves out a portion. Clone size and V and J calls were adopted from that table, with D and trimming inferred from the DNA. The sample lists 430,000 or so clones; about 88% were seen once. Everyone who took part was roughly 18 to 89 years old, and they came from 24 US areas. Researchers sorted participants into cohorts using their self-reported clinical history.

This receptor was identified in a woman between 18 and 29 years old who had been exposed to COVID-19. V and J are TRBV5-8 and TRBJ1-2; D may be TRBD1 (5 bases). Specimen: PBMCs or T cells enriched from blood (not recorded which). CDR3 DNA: TGTGCCAGCAGCTCGGGGGTTAACTATGGCTACACCTTC. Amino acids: CASSSGVNYGYTF.